This passage covers 9 T cell receptor beta chains from one sample sequenced in a study of blood T cells in healthy people across ages. A sample-barcoded 5' primer and a J-beta primer mix were used in a second PCR of about 7 to 12 cycles. From the 5' RACE reads, TCRdb called clonotypes with MiXCR, one entry per CDR3 protein. Here the sample spans approximately 780,000 distinct CDR3 sequences, around a quarter being singletons. These records were also assigned to another study, of T cells of mothers and their children.

Sequencing was carried out using blood. The receptors stem from a boy between 10 and 17 years old in good health.

This chain connects TRBV7-6 to TRBJ1-3; unclear D gene. V was cut by 0 bases and J by 7 bases, with 16 bases left in between. Germline lookup yields CDR1 SGHVS and CDR2 FNYEAQ. This CDR3 comprises 16 residues. The CDR3, as DNA: TGTGCCAGCAGCTTAGCGAGGGCAGGAGGACGGAACACCATATATTTT. Its protein product is CASSLARAGGRNTIYF.

Comments on this clonotype: A junction boundary mismatches the germline segment, possibly from a read error. The chain recombines TRBV28 with TRBJ1-2, with D tentatively TRBD1 (6 bases). CDR3 length equals 12 residues. Per germline, CDR1 MDHEN and CDR2 SYDVKM. This chain's CDR3 is CASSFQGYGHTF. CDR3 nucleotides: TGTGCCAGCAGTTTCCAGGGGTATGGCCACACCTTC.

This clonotype came up many times. The chain recombines TRBV11-1 with TRBJ2-1; D is uncertain. Trimming took off 6 bases at V and 7 bases at J, with 19 bases between the two ends. The CDR3 sequence is 15 residues long. CDR1 is SGHAT, CDR2 FQDESV, per germline (reference sequence). The CDR3 DNA sequence: TGTGCCAGCAGGAAAAGCCGCTCCTTGGCAAATGAGCAGTTCTTC. It translates to CASRKSRSLANEQFF.

This clonotype has just a few counts. The chain links TRBV9 to TRBJ2-4; D might be TRBD2 (5 bases). There are 16 residues in the CDR3. The germline V and J ends were trimmed by 1 base and 3 bases, with 14 bases remaining between them. Germline V lookup: CDR1 SGDLS, CDR2 YYNGEE. CDR3 sequence reads: CASSVHHGGFKNIQYF. The CDR3, as DNA: TGTGCCAGCAGCGTACACCATGGCGGGTTCAAAAACATTCAGTACTTC.

This clonotype was seen a handful of times. V is TRBV2 and J is TRBJ2-3; 8 bases fit TRBD1. J lost 1 base, V lost 5 bases, and 8 bases had no gene match. From germline, CDR1 is SNHLY and CDR2 FYNNEI. The CDR3 has 16 residues. CDR3: CASSSDRARGTDTQYF. The CDR3 DNA follows: TGTGCCAGCAGTTCGGACAGGGCAAGAGGCACAGATACGCAGTATTTT.

This chain connects TRBV6-5 to TRBJ2-5, with a weak D call TRBD2 (6 bases). This CDR3 is 14 amino acids long. Deletions cut 6 bases from V and 2 bases from J, with 13 bases between. The germline gives CDR1 MNHEY, CDR2 SVGAGI. Here the CDR3 DNA reads TGTGCCAGCAGGCTCGGCGGGGAACAAGAGACCCAGTACTTC. Translated, it gives CASRLGGEQETQYF.

The V gene is TRBV3-1, the J gene TRBJ2-5, with TRBD1 matching over 9 bases. Germline CDR1 LGHDT, CDR2 YNNKEL (reference sequence). With V trimmed by 2 bases and J by 10 bases, 11 bases remained unmatched. There are 15 residues in the CDR3. CDR3 sequence reads: CASSQILPGQGNQYF. The DNA for the CDR3 is TGTGCCAGCAGCCAAATTCTCCCGGGACAGGGTAACCAGTACTTC.

V is TRBV15 and J is TRBJ2-3, with D perhaps TRBD1 (5 bases). There are 14 residues in the CDR3. Germline values: CDR1 LNHNV, CDR2 YYDKDF (reference sequence). V gave up 0 bases and J gave up 4 bases, with 8 bases separating them. CDR3 bases: TGTGCCACCAGCAGAGATCTCAGGGCAGATACGCAGTATTTT. Encoded protein: CATSRDLRADTQYF.

The V call is TRBV6-5, the J call TRBJ1-2; possibly TRBD1 for D (5 bases). Germline V gives CDR1 MNHEY, CDR2 SVGAGI. V was trimmed by 7 bases and J by 3 bases, leaving 18 bases between them. The CDR3 spans 15 residues. This CDR3 reads CASTKGSKKDYGYTF. The CDR3 DNA reads as TGTGCCAGCACCAAGGGGTCAAAGAAGGACTATGGCTACACCTTC.